This TCR beta chain derives from a study of brain T cells in children with intractable seizures. Per germline, CDR1 MNHEY and CDR2 SVGAGI. V gave up 0 bases and J gave up 5 bases, with 16 bases separating them. The CDR3 loop spans 16 amino acids. Study-wide findings and caveats: Pre-surgery blood may have been undersampled, hiding some clones.

Details on this clone: Its specificity is unknown.

Assay: immunoSEQ multiplex PCR; the TCRdb copy retains only in-frame clones and omits some. The sample lists approximately 41,000 clones; around nine tenths were seen once. Sequencing was limited to surgery cases with top T cell transcript signatures in brain tissue. Before surgery, patients took at least one anti-epileptic drug. This receptor was identified in a girl aged 2-10 years with tuberous sclerosis and intractable seizures. Material: peripheral blood, obtained at surgery. The chain recombines TRBV6-5 with TRBJ1-1, with a possible D match to TRBD1 (5 bases). The CDR3 is CASSYSTPGEITEAFF. Here the CDR3 DNA reads TGTGCCAGCAGTTACTCGACTCCGGGGGAGATAACTGAAGCTTTCTTT.